In its sample, the clone carrying this T cell receptor beta chain was seen a few times. The sample originates from a study of T cell responses to AZD1222 COVID-19 vaccine. Study-level background: Second doses were pooled across both intervals (about 4 or about 12 weeks).

The method was immunoSEQ multiplex PCR; TCRdb's version includes in-frame clones alone and lacks a portion of them. The sample has more than 110,000 clones, 85% to 90% seen once. The starting material was peripheral blood, obtained on day 0 of AZD1222 vaccination. The sequence derives from an adult in good health.

The CDR3 DNA is TGTGCCAGCAGCCAACAGGGGTTTGGCACTGAAGCTTTCTTT. Its translation: CASSQQGFGTEAFF. J is TRBJ1-1 and V is TRBV7-2; 7 bases fit TRBD1. The length of the CDR3 is 14 residues. Germline V CDR1 and CDR2: SGHTA, FQGNSA. Trimming cost V 5 bases and J 4 bases; bases outside gene matches: 7.